Listed below are T cell receptor beta chains from one sample, sequenced in a study of shared T cell receptors in the human thymus. The table came from immunoSEQ multiplex PCR; TCRdb's copy has only in-frame clones and leaves some out. The sample has tens of thousands of clones; nearly 95% are singletons. The sequenced sample was thymocytes. These receptors were collected from a human donor. Each CDR3 is given with its conserved first and last residue. D genes are given only for firm matches. Some rows mark clone size as missing; the rest say once, few, many or name a class of expanded clone.

v_gene: TRBV19; abundance: once; d_gene: TRBD2; j_gene: TRBJ2-3; CDR3aa: CASSILNLAGDTDTQYF; CDR3nt: TGTGCCAGTAGTATCCTCAATCTAGCGGGGGACACAGATACGCAGTATTTT
v_gene: TRBV5-1; abundance: -; d_gene: TRBD1; j_gene: TRBJ2-1; CDR3aa: CASSLSLGTADNEQFF; CDR3nt: TGCGCCAGCAGCTTGTCCCTCGGGACAGCGGACAATGAGCAGTTCTTC
v_gene: TRBV14; abundance: -; d_gene: TRBD2; j_gene: TRBJ2-3; CDR3aa: CASSQKVSGEADTQYF; CDR3nt: TGTGCCAGCAGCCAAAAAGTCAGCGGGGAAGCAGATACGCAGTATTTT
v_gene: TRBV7-8; abundance: -; d_gene: -; j_gene: TRBJ2-5; CDR3aa: CASSLVWTTQETQYF; CDR3nt: TGTGCCAGCAGCTTAGTCTGGACTACACAAGAGACCCAGTACTTC
v_gene: TRBV19; abundance: -; d_gene: -; j_gene: TRBJ2-5; CDR3aa: CASSMGEMGYQETQYF; CDR3nt: TGTGCCAGTAGTATGGGGGAGATGGGGTACCAAGAGACCCAGTACTTC
v_gene: TRBV28; abundance: -; d_gene: -; j_gene: TRBJ1-6; CDR3aa: CASSLNRTVYNSPLHF; CDR3nt: TGTGCCAGCAGTTTAAATAGGACAGTCTATAATTCACCCCTCCACTTT
v_gene: TRBV27; abundance: -; d_gene: -; j_gene: TRBJ1-1; CDR3aa: CASRSRLWNTEAFF; CDR3nt: TGTGCCAGCAGAAGTAGGTTATGGAACACTGAAGCTTTCTTT
v_gene: TRBV15; abundance: -; d_gene: -; j_gene: TRBJ1-5; CDR3aa: CATSRVPHGNQPQHF; CDR3nt: TGTGCCACCAGCAGAGTTCCCCACGGCAATCAGCCCCAGCATTTT
v_gene: TRBV5-5; abundance: -; d_gene: -; j_gene: TRBJ1-1; CDR3aa: CASSWPTSGEAFF; CDR3nt: TGTGCCAGCAGCTGGCCGACGTCAGGGGAAGCTTTCTTT
v_gene: TRBV25-1; abundance: -; d_gene: -; j_gene: TRBJ1-1; CDR3aa: CASSGRGPFNTEAFF; CDR3nt: TGTGCCAGCAGTGGTCGGGGCCCCTTTAACACTGAAGCTTTCTTT
v_gene: TRBV6-1; abundance: -; d_gene: -; j_gene: TRBJ2-6; CDR3aa: CASSISNVLTF; CDR3nt: TGTGCCAGCAGTATCTCTAACGTCCTGACTTTC
v_gene: TRBV27; abundance: few; d_gene: TRBD2; j_gene: TRBJ2-3; CDR3aa: CASSKRGGATDTQYF; CDR3nt: TGTGCCAGCAGTAAGCGGGGGGGGGCCACAGATACGCAGTATTTT
v_gene: TRBV7-3; abundance: -; d_gene: -; j_gene: TRBJ1-1; CDR3aa: CASSLRRGNTEAFF; CDR3nt: TGTGCCAGCAGCTTAAGGAGGGGAAACACTGAAGCTTTCTTT
v_gene: TRBV4-2; abundance: -; d_gene: TRBD2; j_gene: TRBJ2-1; CDR3aa: CASSHLEPGLIYNEQFF; CDR3nt: TGTGCCAGCAGCCATCTTGAACCGGGACTAATCTACAATGAGCAGTTCTTC
v_gene: TRBV6-4; abundance: -; d_gene: TRBD1; j_gene: TRBJ2-7; CDR3aa: CASSSFGQGFFYEQYF; CDR3nt: TGTGCCAGCAGTTCCTTTGGACAGGGATTTTTCTACGAGCAGTACTTC
v_gene: TRBV9; abundance: -; d_gene: TRBD2; j_gene: TRBJ2-7; CDR3aa: CASSVAGTSFYEQYF; CDR3nt: TGTGCCAGCAGCGTAGCTGGGACTAGTTTCTACGAGCAGTACTTC
v_gene: TRBV5-1; abundance: -; d_gene: -; j_gene: TRBJ1-2; CDR3aa: CASSFGRVEGYTF; CDR3nt: TGCGCCAGCAGCTTCGGGAGAGTAGAAGGCTACACCTTC
v_gene: TRBV11-2; abundance: once; d_gene: -; j_gene: TRBJ2-1; CDR3aa: CASSRGPYNEQFF; CDR3nt: TGTGCCAGCAGCCGAGGGCCCTACAATGAGCAGTTCTTC
v_gene: TRBV27; abundance: -; d_gene: -; j_gene: TRBJ2-7; CDR3aa: CASSSNTTGWVSYEQYF; CDR3nt: TGTGCCAGCAGTTCCAATACGACAGGCTGGGTCTCCTACGAGCAGTACTTC
v_gene: TRBV9; abundance: -; d_gene: TRBD2; j_gene: TRBJ2-5; CDR3aa: CASSPSSPRGGGGRETQYF; CDR3nt: TGTGCCAGCAGCCCTTCATCGCCAAGGGGTGGCGGGGGTCGGGAGACCCAGTACTTC
v_gene: TRBV6-4; abundance: -; d_gene: -; j_gene: TRBJ1-6; CDR3aa: CASSDSKTNFQGSSPLHF; CDR3nt: TGTGCCAGCAGTGACTCGAAGACTAATTTCCAAGGGAGTTCACCCCTCCACTTT
v_gene: TRBV15; abundance: -; d_gene: -; j_gene: TRBJ2-5; CDR3aa: CATSPRQETQYF; CDR3nt: TGTGCCACCAGTCCTCGCCAAGAGACCCAGTACTTC
v_gene: TRBV7-2; abundance: -; d_gene: -; j_gene: TRBJ1-1; CDR3aa: CASSLKKPETEAFF; CDR3nt: TGTGCCAGCAGCTTAAAAAAACCAGAGACTGAAGCTTTCTTT
v_gene: TRBV6-6; abundance: -; d_gene: TRBD1; j_gene: TRBJ1-2; CDR3aa: CASSPEGQKLNTF; CDR3nt: TGTGCCAGCAGCCCCGAGGGACAGAAGCTAAACACCTTC
v_gene: TRBV14; abundance: -; d_gene: -; j_gene: TRBJ2-7; CDR3aa: CASSQGGQLGLNLHEQYF; CDR3nt: TGTGCCAGCAGCCAAGGAGGCCAACTCGGCCTTAACCTCCACGAGCAGTACTTC
v_gene: TRBV6-4; abundance: once; d_gene: TRBD2; j_gene: TRBJ2-3; CDR3aa: CASSVHAGGHNDTQYF; CDR3nt: TGTGCCAGCAGTGTACATGCGGGGGGGCATAATGATACGCAGTATTTT
v_gene: TRBV5-1; abundance: -; d_gene: -; j_gene: TRBJ1-1; CDR3aa: CASSLSAEDCPLLDTEAFF; CDR3nt: TGCGCCAGCAGCTTGTCCGCGGAGGACTGCCCACTTTTGGACACTGAAGCTTTCTTT
v_gene: TRBV4-1; abundance: -; d_gene: -; j_gene: TRBJ2-5; CDR3aa: CASSQDVGAVQETQYF; CDR3nt: TGCGCCAGCAGCCAAGACGTCGGAGCGGTGCAAGAGACCCAGTACTTC
v_gene: TRBV7-2; abundance: -; d_gene: -; j_gene: TRBJ2-5; CDR3aa: CASSLEETGRETQYF; CDR3nt: TGTGCCAGCAGCTTAGAGGAGACAGGGAGGGAGACCCAGTACTTC
v_gene: TRBV4-3; abundance: -; d_gene: TRBD1; j_gene: TRBJ1-6; CDR3aa: CASSRDRVNSPLHF; CDR3nt: TGCGCCAGCAGCCGGGACAGGGTAAATTCACCCCTCCACTTT
v_gene: TRBV12-5; abundance: -; d_gene: -; j_gene: TRBJ2-7; CDR3aa: CASGLVISQSYEQYF; CDR3nt: TGTGCTAGTGGTTTGGTAATCTCCCAATCCTACGAGCAGTACTTC
v_gene: TRBV12-5; abundance: once; d_gene: TRBD1; j_gene: TRBJ1-3; CDR3aa: CASGPIWDRGIGNTIYF; CDR3nt: TGTGCTAGTGGACCCATTTGGGACAGGGGAATTGGAAACACCATATATTTT
v_gene: TRBV5-5; abundance: -; d_gene: -; j_gene: TRBJ1-1; CDR3aa: CARGERTEAFF; CDR3nt: TGTGCCAGGGGGGAAAGGACTGAAGCTTTCTTT
v_gene: TRBV4-1; abundance: -; d_gene: -; j_gene: TRBJ1-1; CDR3aa: CASSQEVGRVNTEAFF; CDR3nt: TGCGCCAGCAGCCAAGAAGTCGGCAGGGTGAACACTGAAGCTTTCTTT
v_gene: TRBV7-9; abundance: -; d_gene: TRBD1; j_gene: TRBJ1-2; CDR3aa: CASSLGGNRGPGWGYTF; CDR3nt: TGTGCCAGCAGCTTAGGCGGAAACAGGGGGCCGGGATGGGGCTACACCTTC
v_gene: TRBV5-5; abundance: -; d_gene: TRBD1; j_gene: TRBJ1-1; CDR3aa: CASSPRDRDCMNTEAFF; CDR3nt: TGTGCCAGCAGCCCCAGGGACAGAGACTGTATGAACACTGAAGCTTTCTTT
v_gene: TRBV9; abundance: -; d_gene: TRBD1; j_gene: TRBJ1-3; CDR3aa: CASSVGDREKGNTIYF; CDR3nt: TGTGCCAGCAGCGTAGGGGACAGGGAAAAAGGAAACACCATATATTTT
v_gene: TRBV4-1; abundance: -; d_gene: TRBD1; j_gene: TRBJ1-1; CDR3aa: CASSPTGVIREGGVNTEAFF; CDR3nt: TGCGCCAGCAGCCCAACTGGTGTCATAAGGGAAGGGGGCGTGAACACTGAAGCTTTCTTT
v_gene: TRBV5-4; abundance: -; d_gene: -; j_gene: TRBJ1-2; CDR3aa: CASSSGVGRELYGYTF; CDR3nt: TGTGCCAGCAGCTCCGGGGTGGGGAGGGAACTCTATGGCTACACCTTC
v_gene: TRBV6-6; abundance: -; d_gene: -; j_gene: TRBJ1-1; CDR3aa: CASSRQRGTEAFF; CDR3nt: TGTGCCAGCAGTCGTCAGAGGGGCACTGAAGCTTTCTTT
v_gene: TRBV5-8; abundance: -; d_gene: TRBD1; j_gene: TRBJ2-3; CDR3aa: CASSTSTGVVADTQYF; CDR3nt: TGTGCCAGCAGCACCTCCACAGGGGTAGTGGCAGATACGCAGTATTTT